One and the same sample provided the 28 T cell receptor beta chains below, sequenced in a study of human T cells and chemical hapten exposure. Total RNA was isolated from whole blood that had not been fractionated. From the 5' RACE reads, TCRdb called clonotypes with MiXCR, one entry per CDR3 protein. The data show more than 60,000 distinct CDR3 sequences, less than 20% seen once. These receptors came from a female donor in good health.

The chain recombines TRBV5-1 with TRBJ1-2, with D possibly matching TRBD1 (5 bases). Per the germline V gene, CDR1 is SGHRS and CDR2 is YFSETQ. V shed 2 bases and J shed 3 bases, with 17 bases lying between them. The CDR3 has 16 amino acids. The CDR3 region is CASSFIRLEGDYGYTF. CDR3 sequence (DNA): TGCGCCAGCAGCTTTATCCGGTTGGAAGGGGACTATGGCTACACCTTC.

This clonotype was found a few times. This CDR3 is CASSQGFFRRGESTTNEKLFF. The CDR3 DNA follows: TGTGCCAGCAGCCAAGGCTTTTTCCGAAGGGGGGAGTCGACAACTAATGAAAAACTGTTTTTT. The rearrangement uses TRBV14 and TRBJ1-4; D may be TRBD1 (6 bases). Germline CDR1 reads SGHDN; CDR2 reads FVKESK. This CDR3 comprises 21 residues. The V end was cut by 1 base, the J end by 0 bases, with 24 bases between. Full variable domain (missing parts from reference TRBV14 and TRBJ1-4): EAGVTQFPSHSVIEKGQTVTLRCDPISGHDNLYWYRRVMGKEIKFLLHFVKESKQDESGMPNNRFLAERTGGTYSTLKVQPAELEDSGVYFCASSQGFFRRGESTTNEKLFFGSGTQLSVL.

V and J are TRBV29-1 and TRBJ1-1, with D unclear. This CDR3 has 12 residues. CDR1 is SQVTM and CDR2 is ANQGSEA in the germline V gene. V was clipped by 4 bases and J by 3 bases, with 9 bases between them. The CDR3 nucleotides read TGCAGCGTTGTGGACCCTGACACTGAAGCTTTCTTT. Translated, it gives CSVVDPDTEAFF. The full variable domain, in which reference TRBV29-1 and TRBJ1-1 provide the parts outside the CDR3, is SAVISQKPSRDICQRGTSLTIQCQVDSQVTMMFWYRQQPGQSLTLIATANQGSEATYESGFVIDKFPISRPNLTFSTLTVSNMSPEDSSIYLCSVVDPDTEAFFGQGTRLTVV.

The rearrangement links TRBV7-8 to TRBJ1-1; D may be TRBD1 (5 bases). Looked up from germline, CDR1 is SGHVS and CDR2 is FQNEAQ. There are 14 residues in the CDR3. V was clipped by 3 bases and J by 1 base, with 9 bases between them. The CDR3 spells CASSFEGWNTEAFF. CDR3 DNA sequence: TGTGCCAGCAGCTTTGAGGGGTGGAACACTGAAGCTTTCTTT.

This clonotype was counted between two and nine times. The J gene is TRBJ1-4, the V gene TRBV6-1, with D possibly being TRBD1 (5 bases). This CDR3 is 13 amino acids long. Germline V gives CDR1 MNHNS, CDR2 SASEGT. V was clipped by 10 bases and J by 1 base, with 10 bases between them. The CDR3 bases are TGTGCCACGGGGGTAAAAACTAATGAAAAACTGTTTTTT. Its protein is CATGVKTNEKLFF.

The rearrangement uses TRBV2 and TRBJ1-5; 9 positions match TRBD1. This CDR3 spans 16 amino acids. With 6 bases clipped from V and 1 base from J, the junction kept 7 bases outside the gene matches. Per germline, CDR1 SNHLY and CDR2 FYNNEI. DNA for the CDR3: TGTGCCAGCAGCCCAACAGGGGGCTTAAGCAATCAGCCCCAGCATTTT. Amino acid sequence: CASSPTGGLSNQPQHF. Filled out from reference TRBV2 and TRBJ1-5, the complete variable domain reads EPEVTQTPSHQVTQMGQEVILRCVPISNHLYFYWYRQILGQKVEFLVSFYNNEISEKSEIFDDQFSVERPDGSNFTLKIRSTKLEDSAMYFCASSPTGGLSNQPQHFGDGTRLSIL.

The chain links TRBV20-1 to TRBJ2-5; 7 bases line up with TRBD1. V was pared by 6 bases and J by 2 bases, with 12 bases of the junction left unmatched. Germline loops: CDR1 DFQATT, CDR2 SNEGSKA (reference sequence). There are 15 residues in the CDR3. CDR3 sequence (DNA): TGCAGTGCAAGGGGAGAACCGGACAGGCAAGAGACCCAGTACTTC. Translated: CSARGEPDRQETQYF.

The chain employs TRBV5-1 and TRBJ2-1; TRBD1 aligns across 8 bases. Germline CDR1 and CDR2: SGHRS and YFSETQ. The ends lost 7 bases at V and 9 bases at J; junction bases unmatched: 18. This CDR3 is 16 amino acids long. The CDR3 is CASQLDTGGRLSEQFF. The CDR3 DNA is TGCGCCAGCCAGCTTGATACAGGGGGGCGCCTCAGTGAGCAGTTCTTC.

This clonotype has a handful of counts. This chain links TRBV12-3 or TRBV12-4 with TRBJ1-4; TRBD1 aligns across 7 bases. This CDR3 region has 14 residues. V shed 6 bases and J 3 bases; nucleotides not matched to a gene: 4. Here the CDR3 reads CASSRTGPNEKLFF. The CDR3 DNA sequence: TGTGCCAGCAGCCGGACAGGTCCTAATGAAAAACTGTTTTTT.

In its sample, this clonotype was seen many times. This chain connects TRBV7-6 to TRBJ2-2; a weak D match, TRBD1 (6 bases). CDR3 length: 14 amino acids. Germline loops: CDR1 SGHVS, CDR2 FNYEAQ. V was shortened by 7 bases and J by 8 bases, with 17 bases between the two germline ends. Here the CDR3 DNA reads TGTGCCAGCAAACCCTACAGGGACGGAGGGGAGCTGTTTTTT. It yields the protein CASKPYRDGGELFF.

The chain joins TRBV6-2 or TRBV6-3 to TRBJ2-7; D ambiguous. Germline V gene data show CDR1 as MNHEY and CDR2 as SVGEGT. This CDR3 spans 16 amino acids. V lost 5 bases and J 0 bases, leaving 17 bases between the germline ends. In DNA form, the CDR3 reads TGTGCCAGCAGTGGTCCCAGAGCGTGGAACTCCTACGAGCAGTACTTC. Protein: CASSGPRAWNSYEQYF.

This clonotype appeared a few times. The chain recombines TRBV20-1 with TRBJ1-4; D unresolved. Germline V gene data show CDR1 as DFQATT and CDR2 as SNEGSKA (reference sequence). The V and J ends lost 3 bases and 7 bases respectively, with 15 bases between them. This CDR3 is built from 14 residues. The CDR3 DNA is TGCAGTGCTAGGCGGGTAGTAGGTGCTGAAAAACTGTTTTTT. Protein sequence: CSARRVVGAEKLFF.

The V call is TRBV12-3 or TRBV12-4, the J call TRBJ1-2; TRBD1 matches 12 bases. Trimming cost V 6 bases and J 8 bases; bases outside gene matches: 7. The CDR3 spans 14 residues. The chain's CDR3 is CASSQGQGARGYTF. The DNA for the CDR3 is TGTGCCAGCAGCCAGGGACAGGGGGCGCGGGGCTACACCTTC.

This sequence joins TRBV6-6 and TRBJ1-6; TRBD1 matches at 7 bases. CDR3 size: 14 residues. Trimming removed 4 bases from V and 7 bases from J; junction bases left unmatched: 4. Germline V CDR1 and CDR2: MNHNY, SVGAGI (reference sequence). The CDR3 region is CASSSTGRNSPLHF. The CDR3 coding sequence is TGTGCCAGCAGTTCGACAGGGCGGAATTCACCCCTCCACTTT.

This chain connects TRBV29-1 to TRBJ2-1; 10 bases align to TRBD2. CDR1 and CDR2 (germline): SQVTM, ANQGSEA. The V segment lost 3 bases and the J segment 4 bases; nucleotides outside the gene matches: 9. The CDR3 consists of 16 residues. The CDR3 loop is CSVDGRTSGPYNEQFF. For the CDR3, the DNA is TGCAGCGTTGATGGCAGGACTAGCGGACCTTACAATGAGCAGTTCTTC.

The DNA for the CDR3 is TGTGCCAGCAGTTCATGGGAGGGGGTTAATCAGCCCCAGCATTTT. Translated, it gives CASSSWEGVNQPQHF. The chain carries TRBV28 and TRBJ1-5, with a tentative D call TRBD1 (6 bases). This CDR3 has 15 residues. V was shortened by 4 bases and J by 4 bases, with 14 bases between the two germline ends. Germline CDR1 is MDHEN and CDR2 is SYDVKM.

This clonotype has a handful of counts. In DNA form, the CDR3 reads TGTGCCAGCAGTGCCCGATGGACAGGGGGGCTAACTGAAGCTTTCTTT. It encodes CASSARWTGGLTEAFF. The V call is TRBV28, the J call TRBJ1-1; TRBD1 matches 10 bases. The CDR3 spans 16 residues. Germline trimming cut 5 bases from V and 5 bases from J; bases unmatched to any gene: 11. In germline, CDR1 is MDHEN, CDR2 SYDVKM.

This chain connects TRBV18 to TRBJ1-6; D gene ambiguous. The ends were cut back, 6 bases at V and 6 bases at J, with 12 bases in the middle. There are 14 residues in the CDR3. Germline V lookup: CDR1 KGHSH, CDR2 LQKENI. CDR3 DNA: TGTGCCAGCTCTTACAGCGGGAGTAATTCACCCCTCCACTTT. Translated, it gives CASSYSGSNSPLHF.

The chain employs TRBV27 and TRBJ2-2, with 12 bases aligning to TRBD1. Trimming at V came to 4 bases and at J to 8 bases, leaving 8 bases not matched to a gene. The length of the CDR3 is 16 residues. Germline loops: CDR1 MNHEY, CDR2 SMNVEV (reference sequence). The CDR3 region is CASSSVGTGGGGELFF. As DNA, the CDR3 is TGTGCCAGCAGTTCTGTAGGGACAGGGGGCGGAGGGGAGCTGTTTTTT.

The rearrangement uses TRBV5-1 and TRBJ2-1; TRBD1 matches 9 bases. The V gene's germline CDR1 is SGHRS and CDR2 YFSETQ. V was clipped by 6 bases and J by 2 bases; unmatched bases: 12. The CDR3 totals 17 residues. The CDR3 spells CASNTGGPSSTYNEQFF. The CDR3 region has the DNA TGCGCCAGCAATACAGGGGGCCCTTCTTCCACCTACAATGAGCAGTTCTTC.

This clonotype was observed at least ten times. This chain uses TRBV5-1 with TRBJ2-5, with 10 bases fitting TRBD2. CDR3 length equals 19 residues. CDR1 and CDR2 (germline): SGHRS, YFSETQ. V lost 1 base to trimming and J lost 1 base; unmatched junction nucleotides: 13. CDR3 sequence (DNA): TGCGCCAGCAGCTTGAACACGGCATGGACTAGCGGAGGCCAAGAGACCCAGTACTTC. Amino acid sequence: CASSLNTAWTSGGQETQYF.

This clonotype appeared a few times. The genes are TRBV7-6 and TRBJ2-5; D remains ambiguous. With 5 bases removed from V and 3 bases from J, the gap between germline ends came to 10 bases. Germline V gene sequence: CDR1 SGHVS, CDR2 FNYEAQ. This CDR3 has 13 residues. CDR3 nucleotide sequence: TGTGCCAGCAGCGCTGCATGGGAAGAGACCCAGTACTTC. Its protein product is CASSAAWEETQYF.

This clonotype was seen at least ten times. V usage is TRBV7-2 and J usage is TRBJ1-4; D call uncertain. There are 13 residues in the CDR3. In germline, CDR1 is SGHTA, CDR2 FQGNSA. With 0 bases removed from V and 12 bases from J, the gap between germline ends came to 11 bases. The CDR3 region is CASSLAAAVELFF. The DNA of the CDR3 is TGTGCCAGCAGCTTAGCGGCGGCGGTGGAACTGTTTTTT.

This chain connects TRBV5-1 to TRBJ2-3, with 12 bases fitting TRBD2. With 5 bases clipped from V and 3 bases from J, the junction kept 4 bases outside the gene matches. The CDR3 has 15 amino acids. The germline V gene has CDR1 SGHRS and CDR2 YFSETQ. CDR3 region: CASRPTSGSTDTQYF. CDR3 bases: TGCGCCAGCAGGCCGACTAGCGGGAGTACAGATACGCAGTATTTT.

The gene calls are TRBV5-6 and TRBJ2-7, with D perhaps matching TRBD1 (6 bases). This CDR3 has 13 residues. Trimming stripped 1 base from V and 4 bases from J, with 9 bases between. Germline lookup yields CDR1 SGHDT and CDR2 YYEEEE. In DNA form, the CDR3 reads TGTGCCAGCAGCTTGCCGCAGGGGTACGAGCAGTACTTC. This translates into CASSLPQGYEQYF.

CDR3 sequence reads: CATSRGGTANTGELFF. The DNA for the CDR3 is TGTGCCACCAGCAGAGGGGGGACAGCGAACACCGGGGAGCTGTTTTTT. The chain links TRBV15 to TRBJ2-2; 7 positions match TRBD1. CDR1 and CDR2 from the germline V gene are LNHNV and YYDKDF (reference sequence). This CDR3 is built from 16 residues. The ends lost 1 base at V and 0 bases at J; junction bases unmatched: 2.

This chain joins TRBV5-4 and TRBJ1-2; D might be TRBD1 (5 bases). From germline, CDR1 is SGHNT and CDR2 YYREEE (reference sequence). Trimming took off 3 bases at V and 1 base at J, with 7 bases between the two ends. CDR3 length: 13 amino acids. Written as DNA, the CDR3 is TGTGCCAGCAGCTCAGGGAATAACTATGGCTACACCTTC. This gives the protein CASSSGNNYGYTF. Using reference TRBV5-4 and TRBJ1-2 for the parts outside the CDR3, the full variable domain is ETGVTQSPTHLIKTRGQQVTLRCSSQSGHNTVSWYQQALGQGPQFIFQYYREEENGRGNFPPRFSGLQFPNYSSELNVNALELDDSALYLCASSSGNNYGYTFGSGTRLTVV.

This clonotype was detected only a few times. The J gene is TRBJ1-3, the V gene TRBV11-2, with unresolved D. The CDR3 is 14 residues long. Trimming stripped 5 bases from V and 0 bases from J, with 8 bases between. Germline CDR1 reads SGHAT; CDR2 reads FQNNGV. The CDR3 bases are TGTGCCAGCAGCCCCCAGAGCTCTGGAAACACCATATATTTT. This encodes CASSPQSSGNTIYF.